This T cell receptor beta chain was sequenced during a study of T cells in Graves' hyperthyroidism and ophthalmopathy. Clinical symptoms, serum thyroxine and TRAb, thyroid ultrasound and orbital computed tomography together formed the diagnostic basis. What was amplified from RNA transcripts were TCR beta CDR3 regions. During a first-round RT-PCR of the TCR CDR3, the HTBI primer set was used. MiXCR, applied by TCRdb to the multiplex PCR reads, yields one record per CDR3 protein. The data show approximately 610,000 distinct CDR3 sequences, with under 15% seen just once and around 4.5% held by the top ten. Notes on the study in general: Ophthalmopathy was told apart from stable hyperthyroidism by a 13 V-J model.

As concerns this clonotype: Its antigen is still unknown.

The V gene's germline CDR1 is DFQATT and CDR2 SNEGSKA (reference sequence). This CDR3 comprises 14 residues. The source material was blood. This sequence joins TRBV20-1 and TRBJ2-5; 11 bases line up with TRBD1. The sequence was obtained from a woman between 40 and 50 years old with Graves' ophthalmopathy. CDR3 protein: CGVGDRGDEETQYF. CDR3 DNA sequence: TGCGGTGTTGGGGACAGGGGGGATGAAGAGACCCAGTACTTC.